This TCR beta chain was captured by sequencing in a study of vaccination and CD4 T cells after COVID-19. For the study at large: The study collected post-vaccine samples a median around 73 days after dose two, with a range of 14 to 241. Broader study findings: Only post-vaccination samples contained a median about 90% of the reactive clones in convalescent patients.

Treatment defined: approximately 10-day PBMC culture with coronavirus spike peptide pools or control peptides (ViraFEST assay). One should note that the unexposed donor's CD4+ T cells were collected before the COVID-19 pandemic (2011-2018). Points on this clonotype: Its antigen is as yet unknown.

Oncomine TCR Beta short-read sequencing was applied to DNA from cultured CD4+ T cells. TCRdb reprocessed the PCR reads via MiXCR and lists one record per CDR3 protein. The table includes a few thousand distinct CDR3 sequences, over 35% detected once. The CDR3 consists of 12 residues. From germline, CDR1 is SNHLY and CDR2 FYNNEI. Between the trimmed V and J ends, which lost 7 bases and 7 bases, there was a span of 13 bases. The sequencing input was CD4+ T cells from blood, cultured in vitro. The chain links TRBV2 to TRBJ2-5; a weak D match, TRBD1 (5 bases). The receptor's source is a human donor in good health. Written as DNA, the CDR3 is TGTGCCAGCACCCCCAACCAGGGGACCCAGTACTTC. Protein product: CASTPNQGTQYF.